This is a list of T cell receptor beta chains from one sample in a study of cytomegalovirus exposure and HLA in healthy donors. The table came from immunoSEQ multiplex PCR; TCRdb's copy has only in-frame clones and leaves some out. The sample has around 150,000 clones, 70% to 80% seen once. Sequencing was done on a sample of PBMCs. The source is a human donor in good health. The CDR3 runs from the conserved cysteine through the conserved F or W. Each record gives: J gene, V gene, CDR3 length, D gene, clone size, CDR3 protein, CDR3 DNA. D genes are given only for firm matches. Rows may omit the clone size; those that give it use once, few, many or a size class.

>TRBJ1-1|TRBV6-5|14|-|-
CASSSIQGHTEAFF
TGTGCCAGCAGTTCTATACAGGGCCACACTGAAGCTTTCTTT
>TRBJ2-7|TRBV23-1|12|-|-
CASTLSSESEYF
TGCGCCAGCACCCTGTCCTCCGAGTCGGAGTACTTC
>TRBJ1-1|TRBV6-6|14|-|few
CASSYPGLNTEAFF
TGTGCCAGCAGTTACCCCGGACTCAACACTGAAGCTTTCTTT
>TRBJ2-3|TRBV29-1|13|-|-
CSVEDPGSDTQYF
TGCAGCGTTGAAGATCCGGGGTCAGATACGCAGTATTTT
>TRBJ2-2|TRBV9|15|TRBD2|-
CASSVLAANTGELFF
TGTGCCAGCAGCGTACTAGCGGCAAACACCGGGGAGCTGTTTTTT
>TRBJ2-1|TRBV7-2|16|TRBD2|-
CASSFFEREWYNEQFF
TGTGCCAGCAGCTTCTTCGAGCGGGAGTGGTACAATGAGCAGTTCTTC
>TRBJ2-7|TRBV5-6|13|TRBD1|-
CASMTGAVYEQYF
TGTGCCAGCATGACAGGGGCCGTGTACGAGCAGTACTTC
>TRBJ1-5|TRBV19|15|-|-
CASSILSVQHQPQHF
TGTGCCAGTAGTATACTGAGCGTGCAGCATCAGCCCCAGCATTTT
>TRBJ1-6|TRBV30|14|-|once
CAWSVAVQNSPLHF
TGTGCCTGGAGTGTAGCGGTTCAAAATTCACCCCTCCACTTT
>TRBJ2-2|TRBV19|16|TRBD1|-
CASNPRTGGRTGELFF
TGTGCCAGTAACCCCCGGACAGGGGGCAGGACCGGGGAGCTGTTTTTT
>TRBJ2-7|TRBV7-2|15|TRBD2|-
CASSLVSGREDEQYF
TGTGCCAGCAGCTTAGTATCTGGGCGGGAGGACGAGCAGTACTTC
>TRBJ1-2|TRBV28|14|TRBD1|-
CASRRPTGGRGYTF
TGTGCCAGCAGACGACCGACAGGGGGAAGGGGCTACACCTTC
>TRBJ2-7|TRBV6-6|13|-|-
CASTPGRAYEQYF
TGTGCCAGCACCCCGGGCAGGGCCTACGAGCAGTACTTC